The 29 T cell receptor beta chains presented below share a single source sample, sequenced in a study of T-cell memory formation after mild COVID-19. TCRdb re-analysed the 5' RACE reads in MiXCR, keeping a single row per CDR3 protein. The sample records 350,000 to 500,000 distinct CDR3 sequences, 20% to 30% being singletons. The sequencing input was PBMCs or a T cell subset sorted from them (not recorded which). Every receptor here comes from an adult woman who had mild COVID-19 (a few samples of this study predate the infection). Cell type and time point are not known.

This chain uses TRBV24-1 with TRBJ2-7; no clear D gene. Germline CDR1 KGHDR, CDR2 SFDVKD. Trimming shortened V by 5 bases and J by 0 bases, and 4 bases separated the two germline ends. CDR3 length: 12 residues. The CDR3: CATSGHSYEQYF. DNA of the CDR3: TGTGCCACCAGTGGACACTCCTACGAGCAGTACTTC.

CDR3 protein: CASSFGQLYNEQFF. Written as DNA, the CDR3 is TGTGCCAGCAGTTTCGGACAGCTCTACAATGAGCAGTTCTTC. This chain uses TRBV12-3 or TRBV12-4 with TRBJ2-1, with a tentative D call TRBD1 (6 bases). The V end lost 3 bases, the J end lost 3 bases, and 9 bases lay between the germline ends. The CDR3 runs to 14 residues.

This clonotype was picked up a small number of times. The chain has TRBV24-1 and TRBJ2-7; D unclear. This CDR3 has 15 amino acids. V was pared by 2 bases and J by 0 bases, with 10 bases between. Germline CDR1 reads KGHDR; CDR2 reads SFDVKD. The CDR3 DNA is TGTGCCACCAGTGATTCCCAAAGGAGCTCCTACGAGCAGTACTTC. This translates into CATSDSQRSSYEQYF.

The chain joins TRBV2 to TRBJ2-7; 10 bases align to TRBD1. Germline CDR1 SNHLY, CDR2 FYNNEI. J gave up 5 bases and V 0 bases, and 4 bases lay outside the gene matches. The CDR3 runs 15 residues. The CDR3 protein is CASSEADGTGDEQYF. CDR3 in DNA: TGTGCCAGCAGTGAAGCGGATGGGACAGGGGACGAGCAGTACTTC.

J is TRBJ1-2 and V is TRBV7-2; 12 bases are a match to TRBD1. After removal of 0 bases from V and 6 bases from J, the junction contained 5 bases not matched to a gene. This CDR3 has 16 residues. CDR1 and CDR2 (germline): SGHTA, FQGNSA. For the CDR3, the DNA is TGTGCCAGCAGCTTAGCGACGGGACAGGGGGCAAATGGCTACACCTTC. Protein sequence: CASSLATGQGANGYTF.

This chain links TRBV4-3 with TRBJ2-1; TRBD2 matches 13 bases. Germline lookup yields CDR1 LGHNA and CDR2 YSLEER. This CDR3 has 17 residues. Trimming cost V 3 bases and J 5 bases; bases outside gene matches: 7. In DNA form, the CDR3 reads TGCGCCAGCAGCCACCCCAGGACTAGCGGGAGTCACAATGAGCAGTTCTTC. Translated: CASSHPRTSGSHNEQFF.

The chain links TRBV30 to TRBJ1-2; D is unresolved. Between the trimmed V and J ends, which lost 7 bases and 6 bases, there was a span of 3 bases. This CDR3 comprises 8 residues. The germline V gene encodes CDR1 GTSNPN and CDR2 SVGIG (reference sequence). The CDR3 nucleotides are TGTGCCTTAAATGGCTACACCTTC. Protein: CALNGYTF.

There are many counts of this clonotype. The chain employs TRBV12-3 or TRBV12-4 and TRBJ2-4; no clear D. CDR3 length: 13 amino acids. The V gene lost 3 bases and the J gene lost 1 base, with 4 bases spanning the gap. This chain's CDR3 is CASSLSAKNIQYF. CDR3 bases: TGTGCCAGCAGTTTGAGCGCCAAAAACATTCAGTACTTC.

This chain connects TRBV12-3 or TRBV12-4 to TRBJ2-1; the D gene could be TRBD1 or TRBD2 (5 bases each). Trimming stripped 7 bases from V and 8 bases from J, with 12 bases between. The CDR3 is made up of 12 amino acids. CDR3 DNA: TGTGCCAGCAACTTGGGGGTCGATGAGCAGTTCTTC. Translation: CASNLGVDEQFF.

The rearrangement links TRBV5-1 to TRBJ2-6, with TRBD1 identical over 9 bases. The germline gives CDR1 SGHRS, CDR2 YFSETQ. V lost 4 bases and J lost 1; bases outside the gene matches: 6. The CDR3 is 17 residues long. CDR3 in amino acids: CASSPWTGASGANVLTF. In DNA, the CDR3 is TGCGCCAGCAGCCCATGGACAGGGGCATCTGGGGCCAACGTCCTGACTTTC.

The V and J genes are TRBV7-9 and TRBJ2-3; D is possibly TRBD2 (5 bases). In germline, CDR1 is SEHNR, CDR2 FQNEAQ (reference sequence). Trimming removed 2 bases from V and 2 bases from J, with 14 bases in between. This CDR3 has 16 amino acids. The CDR3 sequence is CASSLRPGIDTDTQYF. The CDR3 region has the DNA TGTGCCAGCAGCTTACGACCGGGAATAGACACAGATACGCAGTATTTT.

This clonotype was counted once. The rearrangement links TRBV7-2 to TRBJ2-3; D is undetermined. Trimming left V 0 bases short and J 5 bases short, with 6 bases between. In germline, CDR1 is SGHTA, CDR2 FQGNSA. The CDR3 totals 13 residues. The CDR3 coding sequence is TGTGCCAGCAGCTTAGCGCATCAAGATACGCAGTATTTT. It yields the protein CASSLAHQDTQYF.

This chain connects TRBV6-5 to TRBJ2-3; possible D gene TRBD2, 6 bases. The germline V and J ends were trimmed by 0 bases and 0 bases, with 7 bases remaining between them. Germline V gene lookup returns CDR1 MNHEY and CDR2 SVGAGI. The CDR3 covers 15 residues. The DNA for the CDR3 is TGTGCCAGCAGTTACTCACGGGGGAGCACAGATACGCAGTATTTT. Amino acids: CASSYSRGSTDTQYF.

This clonotype was observed a handful of times. The rearrangement uses TRBV28 and TRBJ2-3; no clear D gene. The V gene's germline CDR1 is MDHEN and CDR2 SYDVKM. The CDR3 has 12 amino acids. Trimming took off 6 bases at V and 11 bases at J, with 15 bases between the two ends. The chain's CDR3 is CASSELFGRQYF. CDR3 nucleotides: TGTGCCAGCAGCGAGTTATTTGGAAGGCAGTATTTT.

This clonotype has only a few counts. V usage is TRBV5-1 and J usage is TRBJ2-4; TRBD2 matches at 9 bases. Germline trimming cut 3 bases from V and 0 bases from J; bases unmatched to any gene: 4. The CDR3 totals 16 residues. Germline V gene data show CDR1 as SGHRS and CDR2 as YFSETQ. The DNA for the CDR3 is TGCGCCAGCAGCTCTTTAGCGGGAGTAGCCAAAAACATTCAGTACTTC. Residues: CASSSLAGVAKNIQYF.

This clonotype has only a few counts. The chain uses TRBV12-3 or TRBV12-4 and TRBJ1-5; 8 bases map to TRBD1. The CDR3 has 15 residues. Unmatched junction bases numbered 7, after V lost 6 bases and J lost 3 bases. The CDR3 DNA sequence: TGTGCCAGCAGCCTCGGGGACAGGATCAATCAGCCCCAGCATTTT. This encodes CASSLGDRINQPQHF.

The chain joins TRBV5-4 to TRBJ2-7; D gene uncertain. Trimming took off 3 bases at V and 1 base at J, with 8 bases between the two ends. The CDR3 spans 13 residues. Germline CDR1 SGHNT, CDR2 YYREEE (reference sequence). The DNA for the CDR3 is TGTGCCAGCAGCTGGCAGGATTCCTACGAGCAGTACTTC. It yields the protein CASSWQDSYEQYF.

The genes are TRBV25-1 and TRBJ2-7, with 9 bases fitting TRBD2. The CDR3 is 14 amino acids. With 3 bases clipped from V and 6 bases from J, the junction kept 6 bases outside the gene matches. Germline V gene sequence: CDR1 MGHDK, CDR2 SYGVNS. The CDR3 coding sequence is TGTGCCAGCAGTGAGGCTAGCGGGATATCCGAGCAGTACTTC. Translating it yields CASSEASGISEQYF.

This clonotype appeared a few times. The chain is built from TRBV7-9 and TRBJ2-1, with 8 bases that match TRBD2. The CDR3 spans 15 residues. The germline gives CDR1 SEHNR, CDR2 FQNEAQ (reference sequence). The V gene end was trimmed by 3 bases and the J gene end by 8 bases; junction bases not matched to a gene: 9. The CDR3 region is CASSLAGGAVDEQFF. As DNA, the CDR3 is TGTGCCAGCAGCTTGGCGGGAGGAGCGGTAGATGAGCAGTTCTTC. Together with reference TRBV7-9 and TRBJ2-1, the CDR3 gives the full variable domain: DTGVSQNPRHKITKRGQNVTFRCDPISEHNRLYWYRQTLGQGPEFLTYFQNEAQLEKSRLLSDRFSAERPKGSFSTLEIQRTEQGDSAMYLCASSLAGGAVDEQFFGPGTRLTVL.

This clonotype was found many times. V and J are TRBV7-6 and TRBJ1-1; perhaps TRBD1 as D (6 bases). This CDR3 is built from 16 residues. Trimming took off 5 bases at V and 1 base at J, with 17 bases between the two ends. CDR1 and CDR2 (germline): SGHVS, FNYEAQ. DNA of the CDR3: TGTGCCAGCAGCCCGAGTTCGGGGGCATGGAACACTGAAGCTTTCTTT. Protein product: CASSPSSGAWNTEAFF.

This clonotype appeared many times. The V and J genes are TRBV9 and TRBJ2-3; D is ambiguous. V lost 4 bases, J lost 2 bases, and 14 bases lay in between. This CDR3 has 15 residues. Germline CDR1 and CDR2: SGDLS and YYNGEE. The CDR3 bases are TGTGCCAGCAGCCTCGATGGCACACCCACAGATACGCAGTATTTT. As protein: CASSLDGTPTDTQYF.

This clonotype was picked up a small number of times. The CDR3 loop is CSAREAGRGNTIYF. The CDR3 DNA is TGCAGTGCTAGAGAGGCAGGGAGAGGAAACACCATATATTTT. The chain links TRBV20-1 to TRBJ1-3, with TRBD1 as a possible D gene (5 bases). Between the trimmed V and J ends, which lost 0 bases and 4 bases, there was a span of 10 bases. Germline CDR1 DFQATT, CDR2 SNEGSKA (reference sequence). The CDR3 runs 14 residues.

There are many counts of this clonotype. The chain links TRBV4-1 to TRBJ1-2, with 8 bases that match TRBD1. This CDR3 comprises 16 residues. The J segment lost 3 bases and the V segment lost 0 bases, leaving 6 bases of the junction unmatched. Germline V CDR1 and CDR2: MGHRA, YSYEKL. The CDR3 sequence: CASSQDLSRGHYGYTF. CDR3 bases: TGCGCCAGCAGCCAAGATCTTAGCAGGGGGCACTATGGCTACACCTTC.

This sequence joins TRBV7-3 and TRBJ1-3; TRBD1 might be the D (6 bases). The CDR3 runs 16 residues. The germline V gene encodes CDR1 SGHTA and CDR2 FQGTGA. The V end lost 0 bases, the J end lost 3 bases, and 12 bases lay between the germline ends. The chain's CDR3 is CASSLTADRSGNTIYF. Here the CDR3 DNA reads TGTGCCAGCAGCTTAACCGCCGACAGGAGTGGAAACACCATATATTTT.

This clonotype was counted a few times. The chain recombines TRBV7-6 with TRBJ2-5; TRBD2 matches 11 bases. There are 19 residues in the CDR3. CDR1 is SGHVS and CDR2 is FNYEAQ in the germline V gene. Unmatched junction bases numbered 12, after V lost 3 bases and J lost 0 bases. Here the CDR3 DNA reads TGTGCCAGCAGCTTCCGCGCGCTAGCGGGGGGTTCGTACCAAGAGACCCAGTACTTC. Translating gives CASSFRALAGGSYQETQYF.

The rearrangement joins TRBV1 to TRBJ1-5; the DNA was not used to check the table's D call, TRBD1. TRBV1 is labeled a pseudogene. The CDR3 length is 16 residues. CDR3: CTSSQDGDGSNQPQHF. The CDR3 nucleotides read TGCACCAGCAGCCAAGATGGGGACGGAAGCAATCAGCCCCAGCATTTT.

V usage is TRBV7-3 and J usage is TRBJ2-7, with D unresolved. The CDR3 contains 13 residues. Germline CDR1 is SGHTA and CDR2 is FQGTGA. V was pared by 1 base and J by 3 bases, with 7 bases between. CDR3 DNA sequence: TGTGCCAGCAGCTTAAACTGGAACTACGAGCAGTACTTC. Translation: CASSLNWNYEQYF.

The chain links TRBV6-1 to TRBJ1-5; 9 positions match TRBD1. Germline V CDR1 and CDR2: MNHNS, SASEGT. The CDR3 totals 14 residues. V dropped 6 bases and J dropped 7; count of bases not matched to a gene: 7. Here the CDR3 reads CASSKGQGMQPQHF. CDR3 nucleotide sequence: TGTGCCAGCAGCAAGGGACAGGGAATGCAGCCCCAGCATTTT.

With regard to this clonotype: It is unclear where the CDR3 begins or ends on the DNA, so no DNA is shown, and the CDR3 is as TCRdb lists it. This chain uses TRBV7-9 with TRBJ2-2; the table's D call, TRBD1, has no DNA check behind it. The CDR3 numbers 16 amino acids, ends counted. The germline gives CDR1 SEHNR, CDR2 FQNEAQ (reference sequence). CDR3 region: CASSLDRGTTGELFFF.